This entry lists 5 T cell receptor beta chains sequenced from one sample in a study of T cell responses to AZD1222 COVID-19 vaccine. Method: immunoSEQ multiplex PCR; TCRdb's copy keeps in-frame clones and lacks some. The sample carries around 99,000 clones, 80% to 90% recorded once. Sequences were derived from peripheral blood, sampled on day 0 of AZD1222 vaccination. The receptors stem from an adult in good health.

The genes are TRBV29-1 and TRBJ2-7, with a possible D match to TRBD1 (5 bases). Germline CDR1 is SQVTM and CDR2 is ANQGSEA. The CDR3 length is 12 residues. V was trimmed by 1 base and J by 3 bases, leaving 7 bases between them. CDR3 sequence reads: CSVEGQGYEQYF. The CDR3 DNA sequence: TGCAGCGTTGAAGGGCAGGGCTACGAGCAGTACTTC.

As to this clone: The same CDR3 can be traced to other DNA sequences in this sample. The V and J genes are TRBV12-3 or TRBV12-4 and TRBJ1-2; no definite D call. The CDR3 totals 13 residues. V shed 3 bases and J shed 4 bases, with 9 bases lying between them. CDR3 region: CASSFGQPYGYTF. CDR3 DNA sequence: TGTGCCAGCAGTTTTGGTCAACCCTATGGCTACACCTTC.

The chain has TRBV7-8 and TRBJ2-3; possibly TRBD2 for D (6 bases). V shed 5 bases and J shed 4 bases, with 13 bases lying between them. From germline, CDR1 is SGHVS and CDR2 FQNEAQ. The length of the CDR3 is 14 residues. DNA of the CDR3: TGTGCCAGCAGCCCGGAGGGGTGGGCAGATACGCAGTATTTT. Translating it yields CASSPEGWADTQYF.

The chain joins TRBV30 to TRBJ2-7, with D unclear. Germline CDR1 reads GTSNPN; CDR2 reads SVGIG (reference sequence). The CDR3 length is 12 residues. With 4 bases removed from V and 1 base from J, the gap between germline ends came to 8 bases. The CDR3 region has the DNA TGTGCCTGGACCAGGTTATCCTACGAGCAGTACTTC. Protein product: CAWTRLSYEQYF.

This chain connects TRBV5-1 to TRBJ1-6, with 8 bases matching TRBD1. Looked up from germline, CDR1 is SGHRS and CDR2 is YFSETQ. V lost 3 bases to trimming and J lost 4 bases; unmatched junction nucleotides: 6. CDR3 length equals 16 residues. The CDR3 DNA sequence: TGCGCCAGCAGCTCTCGGGGGGACAGGTATAATTCACCCCTCCACTTT. It codes for CASSSRGDRYNSPLHF.